These T cell receptor beta chains were read from a single sample in a study of T cell repertoires in cytomegalovirus infection. MiXCR, run by TCRdb on the reads, gives a single entry per CDR3 protein. The sample has some 150,000 distinct CDR3 sequences, over 30% seen once. For these receptors, no antigen is known. This material consisted of CD8+ T cells from cultured PBMCs, taken from culture after CMV antigen stimulation. Source of these receptors: a human donor in good health (CMV status not recorded). Some clones in this sample may be carry-over from other donors' samples. CDR3s include the opening cysteine and the closing phenylalanine or tryptophan. The order of the fields is V gene, D gene, clone size, J gene, CDR3 length, CDR3 protein, CDR3 DNA. D genes are given only for firm matches. A clone size is listed for some rows: how often the clone was seen (once, few, many), or a class if it is expanded.

v_gene: TRBV5-4
d_gene: -
abundance: few
j_gene: TRBJ2-1
len: 16
CDR3aa: CASSYEGFSSYNEQFF
CDR3nt: TGTGCCAGCAGCTATGAGGGCTTTTCCTCCTACAATGAGCAGTTCTTC

v_gene: TRBV20-1
d_gene: -
abundance: -
j_gene: TRBJ1-3
len: 14
CDR3aa: CSASVEGAGNTIYF
CDR3nt: TGCAGTGCTAGTGTGGAGGGGGCTGGAAACACCATATATTTT

v_gene: TRBV7-9
d_gene: TRBD1
abundance: -
j_gene: TRBJ2-7
len: 16
CDR3aa: CASSPAGQGDEYEQYF
CDR3nt: TGTGCCAGCAGCCCAGCGGGACAGGGGGATGAGTACGAGCAGTACTTC

v_gene: TRBV7-8
d_gene: TRBD2
abundance: many
j_gene: TRBJ2-3
len: 14
CDR3aa: CASRYGGDTDTQYF
CDR3nt: TGTGCCAGCAGATACGGGGGGGACACAGATACGCAGTATTTT

v_gene: TRBV5-4
d_gene: TRBD1
abundance: -
j_gene: TRBJ2-7
len: 14
CDR3aa: CASSLFQGVYEQYF
CDR3nt: TGTGCCAGCAGCTTGTTCCAGGGGGTCTACGAGCAGTACTTC

v_gene: TRBV7-2
d_gene: -
abundance: many
j_gene: TRBJ2-7
len: 14
CDR3aa: CASSPGRPYGEQYF
CDR3nt: TGTGCCAGCAGCCCCGGACGGCCCTACGGGGAGCAGTACTTC

v_gene: TRBV12-3/TRBV12-4
d_gene: TRBD2
abundance: -
j_gene: TRBJ2-5
len: 13
CDR3aa: CANSLAGTETQYF
CDR3nt: TGTGCCAACAGTTTAGCGGGGACGGAGACCCAGTACTTC

v_gene: TRBV19
d_gene: -
abundance: few
j_gene: TRBJ2-2
len: 13
CDR3aa: CASCLQGPGELFF
CDR3nt: TGTGCCAGTTGTCTTCAGGGTCCCGGGGAGCTGTTTTTT

v_gene: TRBV19
d_gene: -
abundance: -
j_gene: TRBJ1-1
len: 16
CDR3aa: CASSPGRLPLNTEAFF
CDR3nt: TGTGCCAGTAGCCCAGGACGCCTACCCTTGAACACTGAAGCTTTCTTT

v_gene: TRBV29-1
d_gene: -
abundance: -
j_gene: TRBJ1-3
len: 14
CDR3aa: CSVRLQETGNTIYF
CDR3nt: TGCAGCGTCCGATTACAGGAGACTGGAAACACCATATATTTT

v_gene: TRBV27
d_gene: -
abundance: -
j_gene: TRBJ2-5
len: 14
CDR3aa: CASSLSVGAKTQYF
CDR3nt: TGTGCCAGCAGTTTATCGGTAGGGGCCAAGACCCAGTACTTC

v_gene: TRBV7-9
d_gene: TRBD1
abundance: -
j_gene: TRBJ2-5
len: 13
CDR3aa: CASSAQGQETQYF
CDR3nt: TGTGCCAGCAGCGCACAGGGGCAAGAGACCCAGTACTTC

v_gene: TRBV28
d_gene: -
abundance: -
j_gene: TRBJ1-2
len: 13
CDR3aa: CASSFKGSYGYTF
CDR3nt: TGTGCCAGCAGTTTCAAGGGGTCCTATGGCTACACCTTC